These 25 T cell receptor beta chains came from one sample sequenced in a study of cytomegalovirus exposure and HLA in healthy donors. Some clones are missing from TCRdb's copy, which holds only in-frame ones; the method was immunoSEQ multiplex PCR. This table has about 140,000 clones, around 90% appearing once. Material for sequencing was PBMCs. The receptors come from a man aged 18 to 30 in good health and CMV-seropositive.

V and J are TRBV6-5 and TRBJ2-7; 8 bases are shared with TRBD2. Germline V gene sequence: CDR1 MNHEY, CDR2 SVGAGI. The CDR3 is 15 amino acids. With V trimmed by 2 bases and J by 1 base, 4 bases remained unmatched. CDR3 in DNA: TGTGCCAGCAGTTACCGGTCTAGCGGGTCCTACGAGCAGTACTTC. This codes for CASSYRSSGSYEQYF.

V is TRBV2 and J is TRBJ1-5, with TRBD1 as a possible D gene (6 bases). Trimming shortened V by 4 bases and J by 1 base, and 11 bases separated the two germline ends. Germline lookup yields CDR1 SNHLY and CDR2 FYNNEI. CDR3 length equals 15 residues. The CDR3 nucleotides are TGTGCCAGCAGTGGGCAGGGGATAAGCAATCAGCCCCAGCATTTT. Translated, it gives CASSGQGISNQPQHF.

This chain uses TRBV27 with TRBJ1-1; 11 bases are shared with TRBD1. Germline V gene lookup returns CDR1 MNHEY and CDR2 SMNVEV (reference sequence). This CDR3 is built from 13 residues. V was pared by 6 bases and J by 7 bases, with 4 bases of the junction left unmatched. The CDR3 reads CASRWTGGNEAFF. CDR3 bases: TGTGCCAGCAGGTGGACAGGGGGCAATGAAGCTTTCTTT.

This sequence joins TRBV10-2 and TRBJ2-2; D ambiguous. This CDR3 has 13 residues. Per germline, CDR1 WSHSY and CDR2 SAAADI. Between the trimmed V and J ends, which lost 5 bases and 4 bases, there was a span of 8 bases. This CDR3 reads CASSPDTTGELFF. CDR3 in DNA: TGCGCCAGCAGTCCCGACACCACCGGGGAGCTGTTTTTT.

The chain links TRBV29-1 to TRBJ2-7, with D uncertain. V was clipped by 3 bases and J by 2 bases, with 14 bases between them. From germline, CDR1 is SQVTM and CDR2 ANQGSEA. This CDR3 region has 14 residues. The CDR3 coding sequence is TGCAGCGTTGAGGGCCAAATGGTTCCCTACGAGCAGTACTTC. Translation: CSVEGQMVPYEQYF.

The V call is TRBV2, the J call TRBJ1-1; D is undetermined. This CDR3 is built from 12 residues. Per germline, CDR1 SNHLY and CDR2 FYNNEI. Between the trimmed V and J ends, which lost 5 bases and 0 bases, there was a span of 4 bases. CDR3 amino acids: CASSSMNTEAFF. CDR3 nucleotides: TGTGCCAGCAGTTCAATGAACACTGAAGCTTTCTTT.

This clone was counted only a few times. The chain recombines TRBV5-4 with TRBJ2-5, with D possibly TRBD1 on 6 matching bases. The CDR3 is 13 residues long. Trimming removed 4 bases at V and 3 bases at J, with 10 bases between. Germline-derived CDR1 and CDR2 are SGHNT and YYREEE (reference sequence). CDR3 bases: TGTGCCAGCAGCACATGGACAGAAGAGACCCAGTACTTC. Protein: CASSTWTEETQYF.

This clone was detected only a few times. This chain connects TRBV25-1 to TRBJ2-5, with TRBD2 matching 11 bases. Germline-derived CDR1 and CDR2 are MGHDK and SYGVNS. The CDR3 consists of 15 residues. The ends lost 4 bases at V and 3 bases at J; junction bases unmatched: 4. The CDR3, as DNA: TGTGCCAGCAGTGCCTTGGGACTAGCGGAAGAGACCCAGTACTTC. Protein: CASSALGLAEETQYF.

In this sample, this clone turned up a few times. This chain links TRBV7-9 with TRBJ1-5; D unclear. The CDR3 has 15 amino acids. Germline V gives CDR1 SEHNR, CDR2 FQNEAQ (reference sequence). Trimming took off 0 bases at V and 3 bases at J, with 9 bases between the two ends. The DNA for the CDR3 is TGTGCCAGCAGCTTAGCGGGAGGAGACAATCAGCCCCAGCATTTT. Protein sequence: CASSLAGGDNQPQHF.

This chain connects TRBV28 to TRBJ1-1; D unresolved. Deletions cut 4 bases from V and 6 bases from J, with 12 bases between. This CDR3 has 13 residues. The V gene's germline CDR1 is MDHEN and CDR2 SYDVKM. In nucleotides, the CDR3 is TGTGCCAGCAGTTCTCGGTCTCCCCCTGAAGCTTTCTTT. Translation: CASSSRSPPEAFF.

The gene calls are TRBV6-1 and TRBJ1-2; TRBD1 might be the D (6 bases). The CDR3 sequence is 13 residues long. Deletions cut 3 bases from V and 3 bases from J, with 8 bases between. Germline CDR1 and CDR2: MNHNS and SASEGT. CDR3 loop: CASSDTGYYGYTF. The CDR3 DNA follows: TGTGCCAGCAGTGACACAGGGTACTATGGCTACACCTTC.

The chain carries TRBV6-1 and TRBJ1-2, with a weak D call TRBD1 (6 bases). The germline V gene encodes CDR1 MNHNS and CDR2 SASEGT. The germline V and J ends were trimmed by 4 bases and 3 bases, with 24 bases remaining between them. This CDR3 is built from 18 residues. The CDR3 spells CASSAGGGGTPLHYGYTF. CDR3 coding DNA: TGTGCCAGCAGTGCTGGGGGGGGCGGAACCCCTCTCCACTATGGCTACACCTTC.

The chain carries TRBV11-3 and TRBJ2-7, with 9 nucleotides matching TRBD1. CDR3 length equals 18 residues. The junction had 18 bases not matched to a gene; V was cut back by 4 bases and J by 5 bases. Germline V gene lookup returns CDR1 SGHNT and CDR2 YENEEA. In DNA form, the CDR3 reads TGTGCCAGCAGCTCCCGGACAGGGGCGGCCGGGAGAGTCGACGAGCAGTACTTC. Amino acids: CASSSRTGAAGRVDEQYF.

V and J are TRBV18 and TRBJ2-1; a weak D match, TRBD1 (5 bases). Looked up from germline, CDR1 is KGHSH and CDR2 is LQKENI. This CDR3 is 13 amino acids long. The V end was cut by 5 bases, the J end by 1 base, with 6 bases between. The CDR3 spells CASSKGSYNEQFF. The CDR3 DNA is TGTGCCAGCTCAAAGGGGTCCTACAATGAGCAGTTCTTC.

V gene TRBV19 combines with J gene TRBJ1-5, with TRBD1 as a possible D gene (6 bases). CDR3 length: 15 residues. The V gene lost 7 bases and the J gene lost 3 bases, with 16 bases spanning the gap. Germline V CDR1 and CDR2: LNHDA, SQIVND (reference sequence). CDR3 loop: CASTQGGGPNQPQHF. The CDR3 region has the DNA TGTGCCAGTACCCAGGGAGGGGGGCCCAATCAGCCCCAGCATTTT.

This clone was found a few times. The chain is built from TRBV25-1 and TRBJ1-3; no clear D. CDR3 length: 15 residues. In germline, CDR1 is MGHDK, CDR2 SYGVNS. Trimming took off 4 bases at V and 2 bases at J, with 12 bases between the two ends. The CDR3 coding sequence is TGTGCCAGCAGTGGCCGGGGAGTTGCTGGAAACACCATATATTTT. Translating gives CASSGRGVAGNTIYF.

The chain employs TRBV6-5 and TRBJ1-1; the D is unclear. This CDR3 contains 15 residues. The V end lost 0 bases, the J end lost 2 bases, and 10 bases lay between the germline ends. The germline V gene encodes CDR1 MNHEY and CDR2 SVGAGI. CDR3 nucleotides: TGTGCCAGCAGTTACTCAGGAGGTACTAACACTGAAGCTTTCTTT. It specifies CASSYSGGTNTEAFF.

This rearrangement joins TRBV7-9 to TRBJ1-4; the D gene is possibly TRBD1 (6 bases). Germline V lookup: CDR1 SEHNR, CDR2 FQNEAQ (reference sequence). The germline V and J ends were trimmed by 0 bases and 7 bases, with 12 bases remaining between them. CDR3 length: 15 amino acids. CDR3 in amino acids: CASSLANREGEKLFF. The CDR3 bases are TGTGCCAGCAGCTTAGCAAACAGGGAGGGTGAAAAACTGTTTTTT.

The chain employs TRBV28 and TRBJ1-2, with 8 nucleotides matching TRBD1. The V gene end was trimmed by 10 bases and the J gene end by 8 bases; junction bases not matched to a gene: 15. The germline gives CDR1 MDHEN, CDR2 SYDVKM. This CDR3 has 14 residues. The chain's CDR3 is CAIKPWTGTQGYTF. DNA of the CDR3: TGTGCCATCAAACCCTGGACAGGGACGCAAGGCTACACCTTC.

The chain links TRBV13 to TRBJ2-3; TRBD2 agrees at 12 bases. The V gene's germline CDR1 is PRHDT and CDR2 FYEKMQ (reference sequence). Trimming cost V 0 bases and J 1 base; bases outside gene matches: 2. The CDR3 extends over 17 amino acids. In nucleotides, the CDR3 is TGTGCCAGCAGCTTAGGAGGACTAGCGGGGCGCACAGATACGCAGTATTTT. It specifies CASSLGGLAGRTDTQYF.

The chain employs TRBV18 and TRBJ1-2; D is unresolved. Trimming took 6 bases from V and 4 from J, leaving 9 bases between them. Germline values: CDR1 KGHSH, CDR2 LQKENI. The CDR3 has 12 amino acids. CDR3 in amino acids: CASSTMGYGYTF. In nucleotides, the CDR3 is TGTGCCAGCTCCACTATGGGCTATGGCTACACCTTC.

The chain combines TRBV19 with TRBJ1-5; the D is unclear. This CDR3 contains 16 residues. The V gene lost 5 bases and the J gene lost 7 bases, with 21 bases spanning the gap. CDR1 is LNHDA and CDR2 is SQIVND in the germline V gene (reference sequence). The CDR3, as DNA: TGTGCCAGTAGTCCCCCACGGGCGCAGCGGGCCCAGCCCCAGCATTTT. Its translation: CASSPPRAQRAQPQHF.

The chain links TRBV29-1 to TRBJ1-2, with D possibly TRBD1 on 5 matching bases. The germline gives CDR1 SQVTM, CDR2 ANQGSEA. Trimming cost V 3 bases and J 3 bases, with 20 bases left between them. The CDR3 has 16 residues. In nucleotides, the CDR3 is TGCAGCGTTGATAATCAGGGAGGGAGGAGATACTATGGCTACACCTTC. Encoded protein: CSVDNQGGRRYYGYTF.

The V call is TRBV15, the J call TRBJ1-5; TRBD1 might be the D (5 bases). V was pared by 3 bases and J by 5 bases, with 11 bases between. This CDR3 has 14 residues. Germline V CDR1 and CDR2: LNHNV, YYDKDF (reference sequence). The CDR3 DNA follows: TGTGCCACCAGCAGGGGGGACTTTGATCAGCCCCAGCATTTT. Translation gives CATSRGDFDQPQHF. Full variable domain (missing parts from reference TRBV15 and TRBJ1-5): DAMVIQNPRYQVTQFGKPVTLSCSQTLNHNVMYWYQQKSSQAPKLLFHYYDKDFNNEADTPDNFQSRRPNTSFCFLDIRSPGLGDTAMYLCATSRGDFDQPQHFGDGTRLSIL.

The V call is TRBV6-1, the J call TRBJ2-7; no clear D. Deletions cut 1 base from V and 9 bases from J, with 13 bases between. The germline V gene encodes CDR1 MNHNS and CDR2 SASEGT. CDR3 length equals 13 residues. The CDR3 DNA sequence: TGTGCCAGCAGTGAAGGGCTAGTGAGGAGGCAGTACTTC. It is translated as CASSEGLVRRQYF.